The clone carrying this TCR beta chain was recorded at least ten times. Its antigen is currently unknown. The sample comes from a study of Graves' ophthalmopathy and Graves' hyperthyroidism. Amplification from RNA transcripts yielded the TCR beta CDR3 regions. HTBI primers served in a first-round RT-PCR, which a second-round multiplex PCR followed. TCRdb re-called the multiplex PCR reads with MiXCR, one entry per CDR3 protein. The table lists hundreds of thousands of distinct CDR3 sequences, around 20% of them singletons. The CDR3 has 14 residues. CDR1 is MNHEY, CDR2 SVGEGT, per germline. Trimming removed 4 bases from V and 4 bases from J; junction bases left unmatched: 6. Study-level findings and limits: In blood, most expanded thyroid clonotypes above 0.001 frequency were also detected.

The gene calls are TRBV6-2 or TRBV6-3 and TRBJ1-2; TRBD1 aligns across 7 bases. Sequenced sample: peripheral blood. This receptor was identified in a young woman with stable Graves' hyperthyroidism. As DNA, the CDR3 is TGTGCCAGCAGTTCGGAGACAGGGTTCTATGGCTACACCTTC. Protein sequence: CASSSETGFYGYTF.